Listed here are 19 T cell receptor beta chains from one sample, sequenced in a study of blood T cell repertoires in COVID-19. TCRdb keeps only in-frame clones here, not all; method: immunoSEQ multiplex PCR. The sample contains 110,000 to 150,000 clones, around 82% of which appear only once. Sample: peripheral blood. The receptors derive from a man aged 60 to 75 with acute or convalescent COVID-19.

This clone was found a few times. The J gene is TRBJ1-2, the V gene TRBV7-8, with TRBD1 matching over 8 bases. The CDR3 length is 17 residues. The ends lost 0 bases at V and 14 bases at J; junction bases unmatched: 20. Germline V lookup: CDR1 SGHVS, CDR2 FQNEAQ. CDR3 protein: CASSLAPRTGPDLLVTF. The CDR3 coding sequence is TGTGCCAGCAGCTTAGCCCCAAGGACAGGGCCCGATTTACTGGTAACCTTC.

The CDR3 DNA is TGTGTCAGAAGCTTAGACGGGGTACCGGAGGACTTCAACTATGGCTACACCTTC. Translation gives CVRSLDGVPEDFNYGYTF. The chain carries TRBV7-5 and TRBJ1-2. TRBV7-5 is noted as a pseudogene. The CDR3 is 18 residues long.

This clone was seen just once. CDR3 DNA: TGTGCCAGCAGCTTAGATGGGACTAGCGGCACAGATACGCAGTATTTT. Translating it yields CASSLDGTSGTDTQYF. The gene calls are TRBV11-2 and TRBJ2-3; 10 bases match TRBD2. Germline trimming cut 0 bases from V and 1 base from J; bases unmatched to any gene: 1. Germline V CDR1 and CDR2: SGHAT, FQNNGV. The CDR3 sequence is 16 residues long.

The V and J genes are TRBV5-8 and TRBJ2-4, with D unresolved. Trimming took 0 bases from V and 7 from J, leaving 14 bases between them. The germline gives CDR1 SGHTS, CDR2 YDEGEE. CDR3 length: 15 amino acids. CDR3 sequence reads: CASSLGGLPGNIQYF. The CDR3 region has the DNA TGTGCCAGCAGCTTGGGTGGCCTCCCGGGTAACATTCAGTACTTC.

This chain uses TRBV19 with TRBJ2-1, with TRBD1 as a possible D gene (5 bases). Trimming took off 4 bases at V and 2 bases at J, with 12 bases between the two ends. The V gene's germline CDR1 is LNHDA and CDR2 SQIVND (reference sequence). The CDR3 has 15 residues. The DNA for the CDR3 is TGTGCCAGTAGTACTGATACAGGAGCCTACAATGAGCAGTTCTTC. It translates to CASSTDTGAYNEQFF.

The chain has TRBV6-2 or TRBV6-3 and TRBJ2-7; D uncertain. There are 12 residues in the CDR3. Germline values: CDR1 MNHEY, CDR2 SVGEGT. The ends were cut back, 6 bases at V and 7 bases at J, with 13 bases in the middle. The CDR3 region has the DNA TGTGCCAGCAGCCTAATGACATCTGAGCAGTACTTC. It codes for CASSLMTSEQYF.

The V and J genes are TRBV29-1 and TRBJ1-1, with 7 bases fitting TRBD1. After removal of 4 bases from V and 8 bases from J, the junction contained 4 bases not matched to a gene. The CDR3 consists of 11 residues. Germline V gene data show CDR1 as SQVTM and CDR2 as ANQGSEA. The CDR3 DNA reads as TGCAGCGTTGGCAGGGGGGAAGAAGCTTTCTTT. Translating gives CSVGRGEEAFF.

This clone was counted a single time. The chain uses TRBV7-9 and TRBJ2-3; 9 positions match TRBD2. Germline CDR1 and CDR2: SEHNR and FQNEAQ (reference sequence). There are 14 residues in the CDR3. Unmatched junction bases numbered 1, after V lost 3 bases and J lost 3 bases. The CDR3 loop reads CASSFSGRTDTQYF. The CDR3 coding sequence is TGTGCCAGCAGCTTTAGCGGGAGAACAGATACGCAGTATTTT.

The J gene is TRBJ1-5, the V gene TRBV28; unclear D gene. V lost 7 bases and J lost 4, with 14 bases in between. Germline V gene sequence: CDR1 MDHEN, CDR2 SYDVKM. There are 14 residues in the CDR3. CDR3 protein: CASTDTYQNQPQHF. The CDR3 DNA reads TGTGCCAGCACCGACACCTACCAAAATCAGCCCCAGCATTTT.

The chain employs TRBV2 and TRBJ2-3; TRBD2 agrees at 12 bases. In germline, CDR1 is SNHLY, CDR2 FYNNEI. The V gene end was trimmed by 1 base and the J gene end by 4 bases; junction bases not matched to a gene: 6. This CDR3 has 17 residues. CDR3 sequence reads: CASSEGTSGKAPDTQYF. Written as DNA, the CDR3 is TGTGCCAGCAGTGAAGGGACTAGCGGGAAGGCCCCAGATACGCAGTATTTT.

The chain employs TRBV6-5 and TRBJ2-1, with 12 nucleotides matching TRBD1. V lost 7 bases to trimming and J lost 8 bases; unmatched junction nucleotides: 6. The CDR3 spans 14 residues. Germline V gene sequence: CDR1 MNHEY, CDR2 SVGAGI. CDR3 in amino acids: CASTLGQGAYEQFF. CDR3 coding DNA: TGTGCCAGCACCCTGGGACAGGGGGCGTATGAGCAGTTCTTC.

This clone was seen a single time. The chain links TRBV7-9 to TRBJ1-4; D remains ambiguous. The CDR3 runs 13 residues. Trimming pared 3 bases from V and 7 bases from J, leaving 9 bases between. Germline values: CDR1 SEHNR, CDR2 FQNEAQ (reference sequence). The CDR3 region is CASSFSGSEKLFF. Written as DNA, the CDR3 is TGTGCCAGCAGCTTTTCGGGGAGTGAAAAACTGTTTTTT.

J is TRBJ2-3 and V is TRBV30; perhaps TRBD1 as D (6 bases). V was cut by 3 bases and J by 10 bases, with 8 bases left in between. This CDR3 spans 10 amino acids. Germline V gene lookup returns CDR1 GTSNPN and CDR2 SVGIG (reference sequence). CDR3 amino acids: CAWRGGAQYF. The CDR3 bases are TGTGCCTGGAGAGGGGGTGCGCAGTATTTT.

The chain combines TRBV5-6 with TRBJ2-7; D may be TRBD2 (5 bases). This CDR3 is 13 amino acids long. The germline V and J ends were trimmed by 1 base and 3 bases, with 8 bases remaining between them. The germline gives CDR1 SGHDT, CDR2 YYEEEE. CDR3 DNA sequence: TGTGCCAGCAGCTTGACCCGGGGCTACGAGCAGTACTTC. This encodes CASSLTRGYEQYF.

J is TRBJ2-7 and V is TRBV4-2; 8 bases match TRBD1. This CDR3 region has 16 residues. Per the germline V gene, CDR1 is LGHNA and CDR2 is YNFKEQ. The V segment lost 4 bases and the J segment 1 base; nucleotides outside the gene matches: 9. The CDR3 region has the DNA TGTGCCAGCAGCCTAAGCGACAGGGGTCCGTCCTACGAGCAGTACTTC. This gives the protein CASSLSDRGPSYEQYF.

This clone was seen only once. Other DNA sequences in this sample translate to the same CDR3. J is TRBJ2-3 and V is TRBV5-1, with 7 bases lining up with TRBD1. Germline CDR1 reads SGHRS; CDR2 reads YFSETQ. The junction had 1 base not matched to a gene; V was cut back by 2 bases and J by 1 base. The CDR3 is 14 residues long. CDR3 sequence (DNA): TGCGCCAGCAGCTTCGGACAGGGCACAGATACGCAGTATTTT. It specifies CASSFGQGTDTQYF.

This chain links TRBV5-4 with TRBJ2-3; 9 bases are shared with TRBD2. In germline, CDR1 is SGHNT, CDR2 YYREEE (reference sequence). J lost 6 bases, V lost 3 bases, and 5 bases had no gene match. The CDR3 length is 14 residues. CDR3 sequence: CASSSRTSADTQYF. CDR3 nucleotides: TGTGCCAGCAGCTCTCGGACTAGCGCCGATACGCAGTATTTT. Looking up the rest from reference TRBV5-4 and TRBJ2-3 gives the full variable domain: ETGVTQSPTHLIKTRGQQVTLRCSSQSGHNTVSWYQQALGQGPQFIFQYYREEENGRGNFPPRFSGLQFPNYSSELNVNALELDDSALYLCASSSRTSADTQYFGPGTRLTVL.

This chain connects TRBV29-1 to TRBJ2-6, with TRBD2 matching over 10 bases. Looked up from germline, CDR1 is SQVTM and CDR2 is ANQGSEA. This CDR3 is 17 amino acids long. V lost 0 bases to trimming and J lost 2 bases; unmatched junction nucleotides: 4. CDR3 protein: CSVEDRLAGAGANVLTF. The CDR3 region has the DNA TGCAGCGTTGAAGATAGGCTAGCGGGAGCTGGGGCCAACGTCCTGACTTTC. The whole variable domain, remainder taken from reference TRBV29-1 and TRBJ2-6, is SAVISQKPSRDICQRGTSLTIQCQVDSQVTMMFWYRQQPGQSLTLIATANQGSEATYESGFVIDKFPISRPNLTFSTLTVSNMSPEDSSIYLCSVEDRLAGAGANVLTFGAGSRLTVL.

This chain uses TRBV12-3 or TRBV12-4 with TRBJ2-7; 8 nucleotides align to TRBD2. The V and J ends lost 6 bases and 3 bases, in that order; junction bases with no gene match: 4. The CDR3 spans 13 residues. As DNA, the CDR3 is TGTGCCAGCAGCATAACTAGCGGCTACGAGCAGTACTTC. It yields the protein CASSITSGYEQYF.